A selection of T cell receptor beta chains follows, all from one sample in a study of preoperative IRX-2 immunotherapy in early breast cancer. Only in-frame clones appear in the TCRdb table, and some are missing; sequencing was by immunoSEQ multiplex PCR. This sample has tens of thousands of clones, with 75% to 85% found just once. This specimen consisted of lymph node tissue, obtained after IRX-2 immunotherapy. The receptors originated from a human donor with breast cancer. Both conserved end residues are part of each CDR3. Fields, in order: V gene, J gene, CDR3 protein.

>TRBV19|TRBJ2-7
CASRDRDHYEQYF
>TRBV19|TRBJ2-5
CASRALRTEQETQYF
>TRBV6-8|TRBJ2-3
CASNHRADTQYF
>TRBV28|TRBJ1-2
CASSLPGAYGYTF
>TRBV6-8|TRBJ1-2
CASTSFGGHANYGYTF
>TRBV10-1|TRBJ2-1
CASRGPRDTHNEQFF
>TRBV7-2|TRBJ1-2
CASSFTRNYGYTF
>TRBV6-8|TRBJ1-1
CASSYNGVNTEAFF
>TRBV6-8|TRBJ1-1
CASSPGHLNTEAFF
>TRBV28|TRBJ1-2
CASSLKGLIYGYTF
>TRBV6-8|TRBJ1-1
CASSWGQGNTEAFF
>TRBV6-8|TRBJ1-3
CASSYSGARIGNTIYF
>TRBV5-1|TRBJ1-6
CASSLVRDNSPLHF
>TRBV11-3|TRBJ1-1
CASSLNRQNTEAFF
>TRBV19|TRBJ2-1
CASSTQGRLNNEQFF
>TRBV1|TRBJ2-1
CASSQSTGGGEQFF
>TRBV6-8|TRBJ1-1
CASSEVAGQGLTEAFF
>TRBV6-8|TRBJ1-1
CASSKERQGEAFF
>TRBV30|TRBJ1-6
CAWGQASPLHF
>TRBV7-7|TRBJ2-7
CASSSTAVAYEQYF
>TRBV11-3|TRBJ2-1
CASSFRTGRVGDNEQFF
>TRBV6-8|TRBJ1-1
CASSGVEDLNTEAFF
>TRBV7-7|TRBJ1-2
CASSLDRGTNYGYTF
>TRBV11-3|TRBJ1-6
CASSWTVNNSPLHF
>TRBV6-8|TRBJ1-2
CASSDSRTRNGYTF
>TRBV28|TRBJ2-1
CASRSGGGGEQFF
>TRBV19|TRBJ1-2
CASTKSEGRGWSDGYTF
>TRBV6-8|TRBJ1-2
CASSPGTGELYGYTF
>TRBV10-2|TRBJ2-1
CASSKSASGGGNEQFF
>TRBV28|TRBJ1-1
CASSGARSATEAFF
>TRBV23-1|TRBJ1-2
CASSQGDRGDYGYTF
>TRBV19|TRBJ2-7
CASSIGGPGTSYEQYF
>TRBV11-3|TRBJ1-2
CASSDRGGNYGYTF
>TRBV10-2|TRBJ2-2
CASSVRGLGGELFF
>TRBV6-8|TRBJ2-1
CASSYSGVDNEQFF